The clone carrying this TCR beta chain was found a few times. Its target is unknown. TCRdb analysed the 5' RACE reads with MiXCR anew, one entry per CDR3 protein. Here the sample spans around 250,000 distinct CDR3 sequences, over 15% being singletons. Per the germline V gene, CDR1 is MGHRA and CDR2 is YSYEKL. V trimming: 3 bases; J trimming: 5 bases; junction bases outside the gene matches: 8. CDR3 length equals 15 residues. These data originate in a study of CD8 T cells in ankylosing spondylitis. Notes on the study in general: Past studies reported some motif variants in reactive arthritis synovial fluid and blood.

The source of this sequence is a male donor with ankylosing spondylitis or in good health (not recorded which). The chain couples TRBV4-1 to TRBJ2-5; the match to TRBD1 covers 8 bases. The material sequenced was blood, either unsorted or a sorted T cell fraction (not recorded which). CDR3 bases: TGCGCCAGCAGCCATTCAGGACAGGGTGAGGAGACCCAGTACTTC. Translated, it gives CASSHSGQGEETQYF.